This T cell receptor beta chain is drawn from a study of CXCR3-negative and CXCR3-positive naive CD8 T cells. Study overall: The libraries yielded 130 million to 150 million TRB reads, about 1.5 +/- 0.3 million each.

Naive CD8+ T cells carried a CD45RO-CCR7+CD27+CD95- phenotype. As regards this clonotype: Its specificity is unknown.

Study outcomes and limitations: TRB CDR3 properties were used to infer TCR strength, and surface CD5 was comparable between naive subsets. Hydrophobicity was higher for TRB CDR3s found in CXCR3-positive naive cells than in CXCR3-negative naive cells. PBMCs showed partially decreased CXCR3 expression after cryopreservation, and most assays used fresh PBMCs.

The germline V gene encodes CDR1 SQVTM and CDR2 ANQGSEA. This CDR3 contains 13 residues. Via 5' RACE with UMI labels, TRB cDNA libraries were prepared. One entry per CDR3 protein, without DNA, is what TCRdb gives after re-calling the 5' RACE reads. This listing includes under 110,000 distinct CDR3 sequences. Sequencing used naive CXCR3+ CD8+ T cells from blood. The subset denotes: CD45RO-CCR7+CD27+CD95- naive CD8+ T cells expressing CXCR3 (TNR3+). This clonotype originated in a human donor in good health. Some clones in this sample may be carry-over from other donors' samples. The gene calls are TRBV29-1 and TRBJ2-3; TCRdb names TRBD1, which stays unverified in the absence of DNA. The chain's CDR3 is CSVDGIQGDTQYF.